This T cell receptor (beta chain) was recorded in a study of shared clonotypes between healthy human individuals. Positive CCR7 selection of CD45RO-negative cells yielded the naive CD8 cells, and terminally differentiated effector memory CD45RA+ cells were excluded. This CDR3 contains 14 residues. Germline values: CDR1 SGHAT, CDR2 FQNNGV. Trimming removed 5 bases from V and 3 bases from J; junction bases left unmatched: 7. Overall study findings and caveats: Incompleteness in sorted-subset sequencing, despite large depth, was shown by rarefaction. In contrast to clonotypes shared by all four donors, non-shared clonotypes had lower generation probabilities.

Deep was the level used in running the assay. In the authors' workflow: With immunoSEQ giving junction-only sequences and no quality scores, filtering differed. Repertoires were generated with immunoSEQ multiplex PCR, while TCRdb's copy carries only in-frame clones and drops some. From that table come the V and J calls and clone size; the DNA was used to work out D and trimming. The data hold roughly 2.1 million clones, with roughly 91% observed a single time. The sample holds one count of this clone. The antigen remains undetermined. The source material was naive CD8+ T cells from PBMCs. This TCR was sampled from a man between 18 and 35 years old in good health. Some clones in this sample may be carry-over from other donors' samples. The rearrangement joins TRBV11-2 to TRBJ2-7, with 7 positions matching TRBD1. CDR3 coding DNA: TGTGCCAGCAGCACCGGGACAGCTAACTACGAGCAGTACTTC. This codes for CASSTGTANYEQYF.